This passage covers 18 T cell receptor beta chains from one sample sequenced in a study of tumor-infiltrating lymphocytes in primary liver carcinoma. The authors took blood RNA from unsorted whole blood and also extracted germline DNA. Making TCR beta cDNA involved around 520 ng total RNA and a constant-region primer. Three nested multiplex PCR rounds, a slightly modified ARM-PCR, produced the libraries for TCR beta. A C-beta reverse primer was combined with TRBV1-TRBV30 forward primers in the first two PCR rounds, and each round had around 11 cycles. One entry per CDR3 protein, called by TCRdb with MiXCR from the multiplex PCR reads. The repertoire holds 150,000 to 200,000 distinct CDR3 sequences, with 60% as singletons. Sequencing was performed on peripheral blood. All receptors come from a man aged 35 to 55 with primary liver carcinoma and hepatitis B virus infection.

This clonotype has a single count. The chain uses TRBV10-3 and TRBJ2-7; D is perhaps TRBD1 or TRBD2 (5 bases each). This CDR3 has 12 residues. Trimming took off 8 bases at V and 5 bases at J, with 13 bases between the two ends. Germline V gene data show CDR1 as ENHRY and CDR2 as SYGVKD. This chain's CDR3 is CAIDGAGNEQYF. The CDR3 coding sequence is TGTGCCATCGACGGGGCAGGGAACGAGCAGTACTTC.

The chain's CDR3 is CASSIGQGRTDTQYF. CDR3 DNA sequence: TGTGCCAGTAGTATAGGTCAGGGGCGCACAGATACGCAGTATTTT. This sequence joins TRBV19 and TRBJ2-3; tentatively, D is TRBD1 (6 bases). The CDR3 runs to 15 residues. Germline CDR1 LNHDA, CDR2 SQIVND (reference sequence). The V end was cut by 1 base, the J end by 1 base, with 9 bases between.

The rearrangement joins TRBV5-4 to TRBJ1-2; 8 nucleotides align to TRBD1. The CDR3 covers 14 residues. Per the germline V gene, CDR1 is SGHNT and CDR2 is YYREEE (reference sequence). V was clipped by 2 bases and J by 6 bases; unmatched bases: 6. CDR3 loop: CASSFGQGRDGYTF. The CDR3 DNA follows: TGTGCCAGCAGCTTCGGACAGGGCAGAGATGGCTACACCTTC.

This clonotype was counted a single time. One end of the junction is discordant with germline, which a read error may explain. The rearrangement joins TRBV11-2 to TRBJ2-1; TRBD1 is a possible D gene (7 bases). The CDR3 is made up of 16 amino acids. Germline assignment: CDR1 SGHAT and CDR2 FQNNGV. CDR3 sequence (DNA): TGCGCCAGCAGCTCCCCCAGGGGGGTGTCCTACAATGAGCAGTTCTTC. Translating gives CASSSPRGVSYNEQFF. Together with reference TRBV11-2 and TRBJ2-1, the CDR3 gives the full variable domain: EAGVAQSPRYKIIEKRQSVAFWCNPISGHATLYWYQQILGQGPKLLIQFQNNGVVDDSQLPKDRFSAERLKGVDSTLKIQPAKLEDSAVYLCASSSPRGVSYNEQFFGPGTRLTVL.

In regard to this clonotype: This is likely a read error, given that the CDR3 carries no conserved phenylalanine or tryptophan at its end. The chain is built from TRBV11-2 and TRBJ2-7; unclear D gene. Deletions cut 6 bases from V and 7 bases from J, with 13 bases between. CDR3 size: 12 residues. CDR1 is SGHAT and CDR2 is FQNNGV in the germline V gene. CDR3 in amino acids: CASSLGPGEQYC. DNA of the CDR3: TGTGCCAGCAGTCTAGGCCCTGGGGAGCAGTACTGC.

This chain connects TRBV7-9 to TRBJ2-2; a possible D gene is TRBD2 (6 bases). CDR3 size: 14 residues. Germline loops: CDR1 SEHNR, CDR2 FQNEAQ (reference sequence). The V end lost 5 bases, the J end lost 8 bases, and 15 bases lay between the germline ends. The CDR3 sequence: CASSAGFDSGELFF. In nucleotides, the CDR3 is TGTGCCAGCAGCGCGGGATTCGACAGTGGGGAGCTGTTTTTT.

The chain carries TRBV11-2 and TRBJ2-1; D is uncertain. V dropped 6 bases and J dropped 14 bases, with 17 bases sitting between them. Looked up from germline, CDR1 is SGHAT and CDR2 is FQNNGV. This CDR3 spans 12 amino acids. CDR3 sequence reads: CASSHDLKDKFF. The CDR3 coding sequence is TGTGCCAGCAGTCACGACCTGAAGGATAAGTTCTTC.

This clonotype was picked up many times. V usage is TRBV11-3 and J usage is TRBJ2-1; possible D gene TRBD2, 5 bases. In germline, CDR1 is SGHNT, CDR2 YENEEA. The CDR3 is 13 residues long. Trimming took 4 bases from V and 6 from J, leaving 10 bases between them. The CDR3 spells CASSSPEGNEQFF. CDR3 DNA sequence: TGTGCCAGCAGCTCACCCGAGGGCAATGAGCAGTTCTTC. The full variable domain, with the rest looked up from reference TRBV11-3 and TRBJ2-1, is EAGVVQSPRYKIIEKKQPVAFWCNPISGHNTLYWYLQNLGQGPELLIRYENEEAVDDSQLPKDRFSAERLKGVDSTLKIQPAELGDSAVYLCASSSPEGNEQFFGPGTRLTVL.

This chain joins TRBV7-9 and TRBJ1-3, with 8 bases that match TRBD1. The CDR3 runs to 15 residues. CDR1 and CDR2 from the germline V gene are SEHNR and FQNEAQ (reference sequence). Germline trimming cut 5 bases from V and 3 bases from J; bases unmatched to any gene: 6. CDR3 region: CASSPTGAFGNTIYF. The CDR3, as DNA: TGTGCCAGCAGCCCGACAGGGGCGTTTGGAAACACCATATATTTT.

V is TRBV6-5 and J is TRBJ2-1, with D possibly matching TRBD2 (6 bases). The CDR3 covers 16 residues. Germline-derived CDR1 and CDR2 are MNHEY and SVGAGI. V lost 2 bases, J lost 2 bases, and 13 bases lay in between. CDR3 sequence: CASSYRDSPPYNEQFF. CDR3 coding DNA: TGTGCCAGCAGTTACAGGGACTCCCCCCCCTACAATGAGCAGTTCTTC.

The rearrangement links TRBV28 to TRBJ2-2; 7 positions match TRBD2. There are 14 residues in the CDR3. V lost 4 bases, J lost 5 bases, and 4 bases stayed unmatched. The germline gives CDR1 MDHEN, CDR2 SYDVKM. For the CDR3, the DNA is TGTGCCAGCAGTTCAAGCGGGAAAACCGGGGAGCTGTTTTTT. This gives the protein CASSSSGKTGELFF.

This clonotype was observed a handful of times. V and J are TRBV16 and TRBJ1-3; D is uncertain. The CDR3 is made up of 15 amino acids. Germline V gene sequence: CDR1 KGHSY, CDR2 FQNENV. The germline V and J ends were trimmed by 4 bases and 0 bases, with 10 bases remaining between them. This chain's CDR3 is CASSLDGSSGNTIYF. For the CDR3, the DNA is TGTGCCAGCAGCCTTGACGGAAGCTCTGGAAACACCATATATTTT.

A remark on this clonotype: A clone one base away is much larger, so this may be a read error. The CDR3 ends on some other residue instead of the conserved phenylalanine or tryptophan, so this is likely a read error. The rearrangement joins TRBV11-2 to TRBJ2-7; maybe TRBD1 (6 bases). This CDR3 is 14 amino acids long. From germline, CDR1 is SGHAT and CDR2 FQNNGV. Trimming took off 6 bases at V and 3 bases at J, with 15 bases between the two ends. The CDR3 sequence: CASSLRDINYEQYL. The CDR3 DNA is TGTGCCAGCAGTCTCCGGGACATCAACTACGAGCAGTACTTA.

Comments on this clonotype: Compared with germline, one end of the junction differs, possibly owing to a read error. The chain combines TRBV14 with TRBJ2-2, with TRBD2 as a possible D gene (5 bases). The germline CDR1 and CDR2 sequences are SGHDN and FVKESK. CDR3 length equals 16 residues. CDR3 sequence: CSSSQSRVANTGELFF. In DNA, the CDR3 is TGTTCCAGCAGCCAATCGAGGGTGGCCAACACCGGGGAGCTGTTTTTT.

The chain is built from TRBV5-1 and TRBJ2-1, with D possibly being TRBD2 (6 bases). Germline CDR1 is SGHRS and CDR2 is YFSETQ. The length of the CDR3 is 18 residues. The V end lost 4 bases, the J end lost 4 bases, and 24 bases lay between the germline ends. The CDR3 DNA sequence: TGCGCCAGCAGCCCGGCCGGTCTGCGGGGACTGCAATACAATGAGCAGTTCTTC. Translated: CASSPAGLRGLQYNEQFF. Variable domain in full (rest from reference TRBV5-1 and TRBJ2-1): KAGVTQTPRYLIKTRGQQVTLSCSPISGHRSVSWYQQTPGQGLQFLFEYFSETQRNKGNFPGRFSGRQFSNSRSEMNVSTLELGDSALYLCASSPAGLRGLQYNEQFFGPGTRLTVL.

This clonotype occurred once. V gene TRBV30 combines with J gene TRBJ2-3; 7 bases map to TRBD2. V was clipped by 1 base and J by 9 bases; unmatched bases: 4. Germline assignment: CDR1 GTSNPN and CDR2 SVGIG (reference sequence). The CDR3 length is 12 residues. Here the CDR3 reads CAWSGLGGTQYF. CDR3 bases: TGTGCCTGGAGTGGCTTGGGGGGGACGCAGTATTTT.

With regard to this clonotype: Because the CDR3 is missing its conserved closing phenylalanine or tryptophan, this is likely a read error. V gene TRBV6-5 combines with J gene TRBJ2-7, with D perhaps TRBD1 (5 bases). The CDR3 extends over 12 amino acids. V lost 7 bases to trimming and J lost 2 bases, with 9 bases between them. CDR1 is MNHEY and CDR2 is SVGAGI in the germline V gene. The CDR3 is CASNSGPYEQYL. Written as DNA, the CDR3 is TGTGCCAGCAACTCAGGGCCCTACGAGCAGTACCTC.

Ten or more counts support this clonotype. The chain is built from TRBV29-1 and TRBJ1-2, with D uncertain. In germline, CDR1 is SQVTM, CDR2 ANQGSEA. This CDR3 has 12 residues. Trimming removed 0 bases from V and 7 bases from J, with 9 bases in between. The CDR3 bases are TGCAGCGTTGAAGATCCCCCGGGTGGCTACACCTTC. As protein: CSVEDPPGGYTF.